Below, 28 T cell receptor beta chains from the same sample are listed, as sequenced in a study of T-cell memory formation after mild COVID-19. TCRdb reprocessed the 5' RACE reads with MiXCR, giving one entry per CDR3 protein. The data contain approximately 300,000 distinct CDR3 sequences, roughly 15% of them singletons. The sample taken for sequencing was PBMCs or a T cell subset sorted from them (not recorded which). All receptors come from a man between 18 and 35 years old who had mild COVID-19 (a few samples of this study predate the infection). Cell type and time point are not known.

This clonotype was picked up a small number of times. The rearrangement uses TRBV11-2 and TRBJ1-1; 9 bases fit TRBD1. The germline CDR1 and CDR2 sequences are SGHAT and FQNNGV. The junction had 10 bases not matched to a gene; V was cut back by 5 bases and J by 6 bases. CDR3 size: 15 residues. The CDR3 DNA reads TGTGCCAGCAGCCCGCTACAGGGGGCGCCTCCTGAAGCTTTCTTT. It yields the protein CASSPLQGAPPEAFF. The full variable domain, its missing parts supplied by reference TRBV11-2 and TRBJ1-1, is EAGVAQSPRYKIIEKRQSVAFWCNPISGHATLYWYQQILGQGPKLLIQFQNNGVVDDSQLPKDRFSAERLKGVDSTLKIQPAKLEDSAVYLCASSPLQGAPPEAFFGQGTRLTVV.

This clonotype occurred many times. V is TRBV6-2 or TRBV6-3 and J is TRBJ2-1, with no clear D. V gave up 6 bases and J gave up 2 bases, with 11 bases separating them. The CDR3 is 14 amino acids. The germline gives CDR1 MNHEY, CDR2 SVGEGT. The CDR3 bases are TGTGCCAGCAGCCAAGACTCCCCCTACAATGAGCAGTTCTTC. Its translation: CASSQDSPYNEQFF.

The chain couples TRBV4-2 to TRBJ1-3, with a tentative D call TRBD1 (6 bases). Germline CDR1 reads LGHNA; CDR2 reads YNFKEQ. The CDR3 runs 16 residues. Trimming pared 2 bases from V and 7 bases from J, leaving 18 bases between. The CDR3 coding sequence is TGTGCCAGCAGCCAACCCGGGATAGGGGGTCGGAACACCATATATTTT. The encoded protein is CASSQPGIGGRNTIYF.

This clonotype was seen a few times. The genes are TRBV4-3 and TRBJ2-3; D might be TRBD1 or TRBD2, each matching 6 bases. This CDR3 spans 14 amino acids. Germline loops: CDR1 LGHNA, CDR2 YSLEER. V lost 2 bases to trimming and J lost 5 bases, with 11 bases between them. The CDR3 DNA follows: TGCGCCAGCAGCCAAAGGGGGGACCAAGATACGCAGTATTTT. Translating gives CASSQRGDQDTQYF.

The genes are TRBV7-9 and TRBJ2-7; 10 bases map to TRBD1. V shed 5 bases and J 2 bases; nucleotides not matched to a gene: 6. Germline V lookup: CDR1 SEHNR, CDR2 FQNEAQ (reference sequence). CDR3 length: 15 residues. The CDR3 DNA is TGTGCCAGCAGCCCAGGGACAGGGGTTACCTACGAGCAGTACTTC. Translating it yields CASSPGTGVTYEQYF. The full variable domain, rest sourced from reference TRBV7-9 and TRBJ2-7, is DTGVSQNPRHKITKRGQNVTFRCDPISEHNRLYWYRQTLGQGPEFLTYFQNEAQLEKSRLLSDRFSAERPKGSFSTLEIQRTEQGDSAMYLCASSPGTGVTYEQYFGPGTRLTVT.

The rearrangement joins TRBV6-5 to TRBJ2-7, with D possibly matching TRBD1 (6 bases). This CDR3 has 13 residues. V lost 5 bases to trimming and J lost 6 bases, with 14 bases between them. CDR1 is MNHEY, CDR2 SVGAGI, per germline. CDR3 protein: CASSVHAGAEQYV. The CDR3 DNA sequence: TGTGCCAGCAGTGTCCACGCAGGGGCCGAGCAGTACGTC.

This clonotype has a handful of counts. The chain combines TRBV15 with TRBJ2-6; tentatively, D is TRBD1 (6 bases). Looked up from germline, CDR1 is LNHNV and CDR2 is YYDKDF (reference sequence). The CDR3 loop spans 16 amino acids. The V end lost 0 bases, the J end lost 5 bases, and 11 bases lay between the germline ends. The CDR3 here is CATSRETGNRANVLTF. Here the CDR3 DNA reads TGTGCCACCAGCAGAGAGACAGGCAATCGGGCCAACGTCCTGACTTTC.

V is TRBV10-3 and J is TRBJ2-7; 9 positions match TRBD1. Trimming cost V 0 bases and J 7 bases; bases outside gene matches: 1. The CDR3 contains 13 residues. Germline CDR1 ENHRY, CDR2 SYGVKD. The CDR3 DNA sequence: TGTGCCATCAGTGAGTCGGGGACAGGGGAGCAGTACGTC. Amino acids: CAISESGTGEQYV.

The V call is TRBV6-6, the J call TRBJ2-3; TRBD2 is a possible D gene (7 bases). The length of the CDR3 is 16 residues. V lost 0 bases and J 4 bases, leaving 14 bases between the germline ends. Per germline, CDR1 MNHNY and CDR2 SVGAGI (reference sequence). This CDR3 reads CASSYSGGARPDTQYF. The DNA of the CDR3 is TGTGCCAGCAGTTACTCGGGGGGGGCCCGCCCAGATACGCAGTATTTT.

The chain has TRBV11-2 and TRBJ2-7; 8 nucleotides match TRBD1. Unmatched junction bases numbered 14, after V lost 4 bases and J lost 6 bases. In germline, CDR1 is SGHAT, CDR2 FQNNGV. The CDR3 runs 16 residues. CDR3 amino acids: CASSSWPRTGFGEQYF. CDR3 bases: TGTGCCAGCAGCTCCTGGCCCCGGACAGGGTTCGGCGAGCAGTACTTC.

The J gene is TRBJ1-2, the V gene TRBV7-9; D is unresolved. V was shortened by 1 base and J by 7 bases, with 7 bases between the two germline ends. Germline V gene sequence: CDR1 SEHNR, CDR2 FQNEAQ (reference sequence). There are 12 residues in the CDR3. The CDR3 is CASSLGSPGYTF. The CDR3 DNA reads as TGTGCCAGCAGCTTAGGCAGTCCTGGCTACACCTTC.

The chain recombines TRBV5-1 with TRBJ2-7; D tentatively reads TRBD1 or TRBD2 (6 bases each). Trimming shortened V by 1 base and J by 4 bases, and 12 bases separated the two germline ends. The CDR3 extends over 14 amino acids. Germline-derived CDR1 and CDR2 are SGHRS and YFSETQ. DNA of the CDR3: TGCGCCAGCAGCTTGTTGGGGGGCGGGTACGAGCAGTACGTC. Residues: CASSLLGGGYEQYV.

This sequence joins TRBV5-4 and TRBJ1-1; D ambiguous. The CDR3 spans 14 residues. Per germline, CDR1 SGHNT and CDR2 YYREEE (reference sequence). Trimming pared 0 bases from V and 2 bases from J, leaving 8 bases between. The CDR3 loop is CASSLGKPNTEAFF. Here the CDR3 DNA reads TGTGCCAGCAGCTTGGGGAAACCCAACACTGAAGCTTTCTTT.

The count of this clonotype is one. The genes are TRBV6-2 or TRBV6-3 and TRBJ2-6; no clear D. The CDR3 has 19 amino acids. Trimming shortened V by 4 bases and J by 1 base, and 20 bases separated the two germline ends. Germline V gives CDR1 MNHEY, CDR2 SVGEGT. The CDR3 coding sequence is TGTGCCAGCAGTTGGATTAGGGTTATTTTGAGGTCTGGGGCCAACGTCCTGACTTTC. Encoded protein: CASSWIRVILRSGANVLTF.

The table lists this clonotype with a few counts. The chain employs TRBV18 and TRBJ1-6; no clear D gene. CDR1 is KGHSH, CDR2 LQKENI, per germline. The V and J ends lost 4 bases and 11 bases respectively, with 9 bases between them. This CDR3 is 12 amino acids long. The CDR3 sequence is CASSLGEAPLHF. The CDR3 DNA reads TGTGCCAGCTCACTCGGTGAGGCACCCCTCCACTTT.

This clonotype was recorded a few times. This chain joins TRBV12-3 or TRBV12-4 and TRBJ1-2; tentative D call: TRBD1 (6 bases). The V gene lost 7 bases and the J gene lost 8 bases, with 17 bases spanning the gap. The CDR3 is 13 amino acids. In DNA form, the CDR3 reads TGTGCCAGCACCGAAGCACCAGGGGAAGGCTACACCTTC. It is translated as CASTEAPGEGYTF.

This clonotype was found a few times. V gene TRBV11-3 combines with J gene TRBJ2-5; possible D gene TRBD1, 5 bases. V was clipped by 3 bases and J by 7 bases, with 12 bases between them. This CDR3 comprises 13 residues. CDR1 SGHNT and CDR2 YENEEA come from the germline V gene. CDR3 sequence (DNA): TGTGCCAGCAGCTTTAAGGGGTTAGGGACCCAGTACTTC. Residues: CASSFKGLGTQYF.

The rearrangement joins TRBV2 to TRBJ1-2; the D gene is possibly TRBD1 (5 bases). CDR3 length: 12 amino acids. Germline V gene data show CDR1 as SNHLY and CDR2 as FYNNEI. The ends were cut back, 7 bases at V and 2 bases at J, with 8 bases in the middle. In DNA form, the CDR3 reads TGTGCCAGCAAGGAGGGGAACTATGGCTACACCTTC. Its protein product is CASKEGNYGYTF. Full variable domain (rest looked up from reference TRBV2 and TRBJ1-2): EPEVTQTPSHQVTQMGQEVILRCVPISNHLYFYWYRQILGQKVEFLVSFYNNEISEKSEIFDDQFSVERPDGSNFTLKIRSTKLEDSAMYFCASKEGNYGYTFGSGTRLTVV.

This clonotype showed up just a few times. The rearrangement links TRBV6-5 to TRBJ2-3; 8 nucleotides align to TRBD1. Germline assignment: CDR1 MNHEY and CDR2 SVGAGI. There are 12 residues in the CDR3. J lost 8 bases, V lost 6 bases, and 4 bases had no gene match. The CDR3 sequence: CASRPDRGTQYF. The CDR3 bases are TGTGCCAGCAGACCCGACAGGGGTACGCAGTATTTT.

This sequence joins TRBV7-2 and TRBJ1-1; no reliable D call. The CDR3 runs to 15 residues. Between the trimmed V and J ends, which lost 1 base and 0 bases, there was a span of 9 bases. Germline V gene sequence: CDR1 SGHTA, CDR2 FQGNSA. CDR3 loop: CASSLGPSMNTEAFF. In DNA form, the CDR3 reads TGTGCCAGCAGCTTAGGTCCCTCCATGAACACTGAAGCTTTCTTT.

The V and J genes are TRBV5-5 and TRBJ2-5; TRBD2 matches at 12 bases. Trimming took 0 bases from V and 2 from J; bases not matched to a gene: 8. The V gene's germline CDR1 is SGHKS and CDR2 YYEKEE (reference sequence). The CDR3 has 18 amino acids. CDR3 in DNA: TGTGCCAGCAGCTTGGTGGCTAGCGGGGGGGGACGGCAAGAGACCCAGTACTTC. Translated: CASSLVASGGGRQETQYF.

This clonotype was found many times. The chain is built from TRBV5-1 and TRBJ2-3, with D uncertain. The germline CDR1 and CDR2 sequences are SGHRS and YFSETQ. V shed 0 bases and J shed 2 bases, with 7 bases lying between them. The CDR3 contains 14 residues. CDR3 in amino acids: CASSLGQTTDTQYF. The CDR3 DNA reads TGCGCCAGCAGCTTGGGTCAGACCACAGATACGCAGTATTTT.

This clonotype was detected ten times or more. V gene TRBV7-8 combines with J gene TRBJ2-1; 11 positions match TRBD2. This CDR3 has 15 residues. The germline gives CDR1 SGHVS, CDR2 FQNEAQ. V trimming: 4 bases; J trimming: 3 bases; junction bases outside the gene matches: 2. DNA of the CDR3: TGTGCCAGCAGCTCCCTAGCGGGGGGCTACAATGAGCAGTTCTTC. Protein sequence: CASSSLAGGYNEQFF.

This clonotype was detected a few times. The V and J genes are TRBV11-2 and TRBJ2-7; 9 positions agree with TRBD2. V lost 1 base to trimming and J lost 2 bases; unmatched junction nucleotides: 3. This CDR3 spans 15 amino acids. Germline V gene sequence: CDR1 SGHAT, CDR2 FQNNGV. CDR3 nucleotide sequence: TGTGCCAGCAGCTTAGTGTCTAGCGGGGCCTACGAGCAGTACTTC. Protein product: CASSLVSSGAYEQYF. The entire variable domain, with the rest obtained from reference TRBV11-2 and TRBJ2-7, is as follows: EAGVAQSPRYKIIEKRQSVAFWCNPISGHATLYWYQQILGQGPKLLIQFQNNGVVDDSQLPKDRFSAERLKGVDSTLKIQPAKLEDSAVYLCASSLVSSGAYEQYFGPGTRLTVT.

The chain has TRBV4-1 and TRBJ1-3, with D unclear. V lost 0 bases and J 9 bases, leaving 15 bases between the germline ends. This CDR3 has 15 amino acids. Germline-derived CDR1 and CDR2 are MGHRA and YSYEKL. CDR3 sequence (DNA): TGCGCCAGCAGCCAAGACGTGGGTGTGGGGTTCACCATATATTTT. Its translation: CASSQDVGVGFTIYF.

The CDR3 DNA is TGTGCCAGCACGGTTCAGGGGGCGCGAGGCTACACCTTC. It translates to CASTVQGARGYTF. V gene TRBV2 combines with J gene TRBJ1-2; the match to TRBD1 covers 8 bases. Germline lookup yields CDR1 SNHLY and CDR2 FYNNEI. The V segment lost 7 bases and the J segment 8 bases; nucleotides outside the gene matches: 9. The CDR3 runs 13 residues.

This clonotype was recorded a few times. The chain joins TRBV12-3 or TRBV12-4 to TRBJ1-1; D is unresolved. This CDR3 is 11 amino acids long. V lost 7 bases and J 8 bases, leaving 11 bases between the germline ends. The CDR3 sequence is CASTLGGEAFF. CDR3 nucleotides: TGTGCCAGCACCTTGGGCGGAGAAGCTTTCTTT.

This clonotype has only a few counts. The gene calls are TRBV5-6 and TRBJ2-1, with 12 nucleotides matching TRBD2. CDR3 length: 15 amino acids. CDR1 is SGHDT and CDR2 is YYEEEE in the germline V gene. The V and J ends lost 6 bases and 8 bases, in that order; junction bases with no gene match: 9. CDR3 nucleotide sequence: TGTGCCAGCACCCCCCTAGCGGGGGGGCACGATGAGCAGTTCTTC. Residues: CASTPLAGGHDEQFF.